The entry below gives a single T cell receptor beta chain sequence along with its context. Its target is unknown. The treatment denotes: some 20 received Ad26.COV2.S at low or high dose, single or two shots; roughly 5 received placebo; per-sample allocation not given. After the first vaccine or placebo injection, samples were drawn on day 63. In Boston, the donor was an adult between 18-55 years of age. The data stem from a study of Ad26.COV2.S vaccination and SARS-CoV-2 variants. Study overall: Participant was drawn from the COV1001 Ad26.COV2.S trial arm. The study gave Ad26.COV2.S intramuscularly, once or twice 56 days apart.

TCRdb's copy holds only in-frame clones and misses some; the assay was immunoSEQ multiplex PCR. Of roughly 300,000 clones listed, around 88% were seen once; the top ten hold around 10%. Study observations and caveats: Across vaccine and placebo recipients, the breadth of non-spike TCRs was similar.

This TCR came from a person aged 18-65 years who received the Ad26.COV2.S COVID-19 vaccine or a placebo. The specimen comprised peripheral blood, sampled in a trial of Ad26.COV2.S vaccine versus placebo.

The CDR3 DNA reads TGTGCCAGCAGTGAAGCGCAACAGGGAAACGGTGGCTACACCTTC. Translation gives CASSEAQQGNGGYTF. The V call is TRBV2, the J call TRBJ1-2; possibly TRBD1 for D (6 bases). Germline CDR1 reads SNHLY; CDR2 reads FYNNEI. This CDR3 region has 15 residues. With 0 bases removed from V and 7 bases from J, the gap between germline ends came to 15 bases.